The clone carrying this TCR beta chain appeared once. The sample is drawn from a study of technical replicates of blood from four donors. TCRdb keeps only in-frame clones here, not all; method: immunoSEQ multiplex PCR. This sample has roughly 66,000 clones, with approximately 86% found just once. Trimming cost V 5 bases and J 1 base; bases outside gene matches: 6. This CDR3 region has 14 residues. Per the germline V gene, CDR1 is GTSNPN and CDR2 is SVGIG (reference sequence). Sequencing input: PBMCs. The source of this sequence is a human donor in good health. Some clones in this sample may be carry-over from other donors' samples. The chain carries TRBV30 and TRBJ1-1; 8 positions match TRBD1. The CDR3, as DNA: TGTGCCTGGGGGACCGGGACAGGGAACACTGAAGCTTTCTTT. As protein: CAWGTGTGNTEAFF.